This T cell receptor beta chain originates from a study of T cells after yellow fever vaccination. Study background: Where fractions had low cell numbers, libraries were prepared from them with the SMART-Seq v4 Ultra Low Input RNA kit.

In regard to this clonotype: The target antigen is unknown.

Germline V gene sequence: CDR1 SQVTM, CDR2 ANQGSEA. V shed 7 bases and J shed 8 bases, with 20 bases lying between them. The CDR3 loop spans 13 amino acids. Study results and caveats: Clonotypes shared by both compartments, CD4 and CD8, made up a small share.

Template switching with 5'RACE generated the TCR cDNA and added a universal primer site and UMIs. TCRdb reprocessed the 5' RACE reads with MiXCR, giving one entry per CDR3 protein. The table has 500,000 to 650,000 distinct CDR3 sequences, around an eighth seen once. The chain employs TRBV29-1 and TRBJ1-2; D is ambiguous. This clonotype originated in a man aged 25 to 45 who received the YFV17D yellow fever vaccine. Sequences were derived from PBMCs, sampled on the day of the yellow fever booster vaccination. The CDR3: CSAVGIEAEGYTF. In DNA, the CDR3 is TGCAGCGCCGTGGGGATCGAAGCGGAGGGCTACACCTTC.